This TCR beta chain was retrieved from a study of blood T cell repertoires in COVID-19. The overall study: COVID-19 samples, acute and convalescent, were from the United States, Italy and Spain.

In the original workflow: Estimates of nucleated cell counts were drawn from the amplification of reference gene primers. Produced via immunoSEQ multiplex PCR; TCRdb's table is partial and in-frame only. For V, J and clone size, that table is used; D and trimming come from the DNA. Of about 160,000 clones listed, more than 70% are singletons. Trimming shortened V by 4 bases and J by 8 bases, and 17 bases separated the two germline ends. The germline CDR1 and CDR2 sequences are MGHRA and YSYEKL. The CDR3 has 14 amino acids. What was sequenced was peripheral blood. The V call is TRBV4-1, the J call TRBJ1-2; D may be TRBD1 (6 bases). The sequence was obtained from a man aged 45-60 years with active or convalescent COVID-19. The CDR3 is CASSPRGAPRGYTF. The DNA of the CDR3 is TGCGCCAGCAGCCCCAGGGGTGCTCCCCGGGGCTACACCTTC.